The T cell receptor (beta chain) described here comes from a study of T cells after yellow fever vaccination. This clonotype was observed many times. CDR3 length: 16 residues. CDR1 and CDR2 from the germline V gene are SGHRS and YFSETQ. Losses at the gene ends were 6 bases for V and 6 bases for J; bases not matched to a gene: 15. TCRdb fed the 5' RACE reads into MiXCR, producing one record per CDR3 protein. The repertoire holds 50,000 to 60,000 distinct CDR3 sequences, with approximately 5.5% as singletons. This TCR was recovered from a man younger than 35 who received the YFV17D yellow fever vaccine. The chain has TRBV5-1 and TRBJ1-5; 7 bases are a match to TRBD1. Sequencing was performed on PBMCs, either bulk or a sorted T-cell subset (CD4+, CD8+, memory, or dextramer-sorted; not recorded which), taken on the day of the yellow fever booster vaccination. The CDR3 is CASIVSGTASVQPQHF. CDR3 nucleotides: TGCGCCAGCATTGTGTCAGGGACAGCTTCGGTTCAGCCCCAGCATTTT.